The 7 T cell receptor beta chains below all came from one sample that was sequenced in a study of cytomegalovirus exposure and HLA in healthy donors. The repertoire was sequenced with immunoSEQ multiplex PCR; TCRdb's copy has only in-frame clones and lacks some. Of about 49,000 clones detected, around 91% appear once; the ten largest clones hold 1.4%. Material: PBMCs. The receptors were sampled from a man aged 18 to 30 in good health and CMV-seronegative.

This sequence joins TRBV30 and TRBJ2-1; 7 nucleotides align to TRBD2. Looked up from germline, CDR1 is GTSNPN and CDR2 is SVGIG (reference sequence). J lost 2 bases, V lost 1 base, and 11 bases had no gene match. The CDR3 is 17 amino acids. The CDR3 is CAWSGLGASGTYNEQFF. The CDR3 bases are TGTGCCTGGAGTGGACTTGGGGCTAGCGGCACCTACAATGAGCAGTTCTTC. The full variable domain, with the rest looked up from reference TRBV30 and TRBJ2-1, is SQTIHQWPATLVQPVGSPLSLECTVEGTSNPNLYWYRQAAGRGLQLLFYSVGIGQISSEVPQNLSASRPQDRQFILSSKKLLLSDSGFYLCAWSGLGASGTYNEQFFGPGTRLTVL.

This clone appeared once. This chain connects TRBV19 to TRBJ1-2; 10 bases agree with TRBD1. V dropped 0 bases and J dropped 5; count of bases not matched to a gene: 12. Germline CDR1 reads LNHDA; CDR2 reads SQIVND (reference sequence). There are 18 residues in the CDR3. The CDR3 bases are TGTGCCAGTAGTATAGATCTCGAGACAGGGGGCGCTGTTTATGGCTACACCTTC. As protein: CASSIDLETGGAVYGYTF.

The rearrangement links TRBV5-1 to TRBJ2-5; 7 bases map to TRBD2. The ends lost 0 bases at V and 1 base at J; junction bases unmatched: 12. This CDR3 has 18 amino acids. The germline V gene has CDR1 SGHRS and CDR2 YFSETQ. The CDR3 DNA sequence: TGCGCCAGCAGCTTGGGGATTTCTAGCGGCTTGGGCCAAGAGACCCAGTACTTC. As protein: CASSLGISSGLGQETQYF.

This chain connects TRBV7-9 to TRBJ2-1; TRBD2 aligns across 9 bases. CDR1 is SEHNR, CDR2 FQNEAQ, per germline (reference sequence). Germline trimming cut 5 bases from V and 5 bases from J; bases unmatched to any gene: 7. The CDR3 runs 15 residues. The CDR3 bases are TGTGCCAGCAGCGGGACTAGCCTGGAACACAATGAGCAGTTCTTC. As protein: CASSGTSLEHNEQFF.

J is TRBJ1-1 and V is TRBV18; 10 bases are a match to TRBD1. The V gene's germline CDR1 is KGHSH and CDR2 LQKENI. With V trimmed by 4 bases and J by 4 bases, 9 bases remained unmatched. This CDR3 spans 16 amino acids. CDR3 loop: CASSLETGGWGTEAFF. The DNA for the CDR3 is TGTGCCAGCTCACTCGAGACAGGGGGCTGGGGCACTGAAGCTTTCTTT. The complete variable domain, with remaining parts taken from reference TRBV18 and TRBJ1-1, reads NAGVMQNPRHLVRRRGQEARLRCSPMKGHSHVYWYRQLPEEGLKFMVYLQKENIIDESGMPKERFSAEFPKEGPSILRIQQVVRGDSAAYFCASSLETGGWGTEAFFGQGTRLTVV.

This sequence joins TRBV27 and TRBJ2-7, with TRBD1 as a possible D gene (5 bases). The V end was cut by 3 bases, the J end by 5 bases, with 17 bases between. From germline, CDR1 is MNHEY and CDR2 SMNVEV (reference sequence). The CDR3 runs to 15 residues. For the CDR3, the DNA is TGTGCCAGCAGTTTGGAAGGACGCAGCAGGGACGAGCAGTACTTC. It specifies CASSLEGRSRDEQYF.

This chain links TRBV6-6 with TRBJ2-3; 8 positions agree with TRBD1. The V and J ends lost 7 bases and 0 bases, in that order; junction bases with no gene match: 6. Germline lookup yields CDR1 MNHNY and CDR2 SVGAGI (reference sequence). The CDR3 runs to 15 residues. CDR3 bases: TGTGCCAGCACCGAAGGACAGGGAAGCACAGATACGCAGTATTTT. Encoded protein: CASTEGQGSTDTQYF.